This TCR beta chain was found in a study of T-cell reconstitution after alpha-beta-depleted transplantation in children. Using unique molecular identifiers, the investigators prepared the TCRbeta library. TCRdb analysed the PCR reads with MiXCR anew, one entry per CDR3 protein. The sample records 640,000 or so distinct CDR3 sequences, 16% being singletons. This clonotype was recorded at least ten times. The source is a human donor who donated a stem cell graft to a child with acute myeloid leukemia. Sample: PBMCs from the stem cell graft donor, taken from the stem cell graft.

CDR3 bases: TGCAGTGCCACCCAATCGGGACTCCAAGAGACCCAGTACTTC. Translating it yields CSATQSGLQETQYF. This chain uses TRBV20-1 with TRBJ2-5; D possibly corresponds to TRBD2 (6 bases). Germline assignment: CDR1 DFQATT and CDR2 SNEGSKA (reference sequence). The CDR3 extends over 14 amino acids. V was cut by 6 bases and J by 1 base, with 15 bases left in between.